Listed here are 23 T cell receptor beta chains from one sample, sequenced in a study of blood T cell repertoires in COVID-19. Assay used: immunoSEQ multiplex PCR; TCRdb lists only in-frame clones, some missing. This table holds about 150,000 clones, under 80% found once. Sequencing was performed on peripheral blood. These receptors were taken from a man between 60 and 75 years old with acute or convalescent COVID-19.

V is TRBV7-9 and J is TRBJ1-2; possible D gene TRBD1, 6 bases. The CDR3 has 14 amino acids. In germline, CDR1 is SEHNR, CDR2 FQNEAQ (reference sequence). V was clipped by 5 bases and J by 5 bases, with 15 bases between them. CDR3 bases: TGTGCCAGCAGCCCCGGGACACTTGGGTATGGCTACACCTTC. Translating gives CASSPGTLGYGYTF.

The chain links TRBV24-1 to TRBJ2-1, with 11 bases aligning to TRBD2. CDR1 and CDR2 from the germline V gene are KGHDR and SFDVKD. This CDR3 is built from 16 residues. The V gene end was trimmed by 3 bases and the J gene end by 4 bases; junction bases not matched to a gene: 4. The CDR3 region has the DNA TGTGCCACCAGTGATGCGGGACTAGCGGATTACAATGAGCAGTTCTTC. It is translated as CATSDAGLADYNEQFF.

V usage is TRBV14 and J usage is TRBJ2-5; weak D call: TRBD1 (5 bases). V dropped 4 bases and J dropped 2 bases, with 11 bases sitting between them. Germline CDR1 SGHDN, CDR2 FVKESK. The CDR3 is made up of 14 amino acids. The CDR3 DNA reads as TGTGCCAGCAGCCGTCAGGGTCCTCAAGAGACCCAGTACTTC. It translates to CASSRQGPQETQYF.

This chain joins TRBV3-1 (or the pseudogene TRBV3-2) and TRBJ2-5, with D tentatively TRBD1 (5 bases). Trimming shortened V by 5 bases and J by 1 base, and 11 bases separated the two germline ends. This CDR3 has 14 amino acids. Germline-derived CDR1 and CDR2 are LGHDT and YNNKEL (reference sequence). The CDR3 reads CASSGRTFQETQYF. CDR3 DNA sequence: TGTGCCAGCAGCGGGCGGACATTCCAAGAGACCCAGTACTTC.

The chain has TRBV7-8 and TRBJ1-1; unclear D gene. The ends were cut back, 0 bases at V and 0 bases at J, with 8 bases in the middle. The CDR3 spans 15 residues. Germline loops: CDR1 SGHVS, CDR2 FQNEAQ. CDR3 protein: CASSLAAQMNTEAFF. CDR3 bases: TGTGCCAGCAGCTTAGCGGCACAGATGAACACTGAAGCTTTCTTT.

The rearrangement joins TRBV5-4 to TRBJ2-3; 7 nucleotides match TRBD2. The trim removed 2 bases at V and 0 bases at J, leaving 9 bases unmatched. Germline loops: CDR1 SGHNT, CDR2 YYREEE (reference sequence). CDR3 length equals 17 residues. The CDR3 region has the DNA TGTGCCAGCAGCTTTAAGGGAGGGCAGTTTAGCACAGATACGCAGTATTTT. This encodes CASSFKGGQFSTDTQYF. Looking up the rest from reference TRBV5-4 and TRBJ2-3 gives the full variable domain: ETGVTQSPTHLIKTRGQQVTLRCSSQSGHNTVSWYQQALGQGPQFIFQYYREEENGRGNFPPRFSGLQFPNYSSELNVNALELDDSALYLCASSFKGGQFSTDTQYFGPGTRLTVL.

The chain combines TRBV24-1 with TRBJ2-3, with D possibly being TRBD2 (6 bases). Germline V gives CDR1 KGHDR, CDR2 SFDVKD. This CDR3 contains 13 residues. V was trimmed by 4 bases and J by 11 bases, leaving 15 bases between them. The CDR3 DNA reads TGTGCCACCAGTGACTACGGGGGTGATGGGCAGTATTTT. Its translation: CATSDYGGDGQYF.

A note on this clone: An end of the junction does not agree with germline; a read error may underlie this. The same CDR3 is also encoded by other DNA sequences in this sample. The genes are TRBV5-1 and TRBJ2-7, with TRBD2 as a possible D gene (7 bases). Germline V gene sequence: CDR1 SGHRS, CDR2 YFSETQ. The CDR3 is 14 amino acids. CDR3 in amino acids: CASSREGGPYEQYF. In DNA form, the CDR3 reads TGCGCTAGCAGCCGCGAGGGGGGGCCCTACGAGCAGTACTTC.

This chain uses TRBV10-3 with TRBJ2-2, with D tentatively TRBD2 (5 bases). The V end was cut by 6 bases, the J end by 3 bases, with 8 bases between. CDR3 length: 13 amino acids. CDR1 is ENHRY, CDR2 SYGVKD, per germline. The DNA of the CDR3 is TGTGCCATCAGGACTATAGACACCGGGGAGCTGTTTTTT. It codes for CAIRTIDTGELFF.

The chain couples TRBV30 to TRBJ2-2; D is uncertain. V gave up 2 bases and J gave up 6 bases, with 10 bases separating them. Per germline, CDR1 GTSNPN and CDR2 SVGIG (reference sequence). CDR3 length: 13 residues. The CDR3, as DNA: TGTGCCTGGAGTATACGGCGGCCCGGGGAGCTGTTTTTT. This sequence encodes CAWSIRRPGELFF.

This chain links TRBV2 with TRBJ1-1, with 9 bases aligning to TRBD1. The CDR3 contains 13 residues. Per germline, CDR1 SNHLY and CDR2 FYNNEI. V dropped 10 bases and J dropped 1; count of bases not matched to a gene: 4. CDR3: CATSGQGNTEAFF. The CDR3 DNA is TGTGCCACCTCGGGACAGGGGAACACTGAAGCTTTCTTT.

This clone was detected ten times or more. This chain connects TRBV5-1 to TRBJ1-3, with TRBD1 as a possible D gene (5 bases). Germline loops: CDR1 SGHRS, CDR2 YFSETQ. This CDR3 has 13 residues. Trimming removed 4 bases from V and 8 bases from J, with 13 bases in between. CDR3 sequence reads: CASSTRVGDTIYF. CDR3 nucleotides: TGCGCCAGCAGCACCAGGGTAGGGGACACCATATATTTT.

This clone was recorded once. CDR3 protein: CASSLEDRRTEAFF. For the CDR3, the DNA is TGCGCCAGCAGCTTGGAGGACAGACGAACTGAAGCTTTCTTT. The chain combines TRBV5-1 with TRBJ1-1, with a weak D call TRBD1 (6 bases). Germline CDR1 is SGHRS and CDR2 is YFSETQ. V lost 0 bases and J 5 bases, leaving 11 bases between the germline ends. The CDR3 loop spans 14 amino acids.

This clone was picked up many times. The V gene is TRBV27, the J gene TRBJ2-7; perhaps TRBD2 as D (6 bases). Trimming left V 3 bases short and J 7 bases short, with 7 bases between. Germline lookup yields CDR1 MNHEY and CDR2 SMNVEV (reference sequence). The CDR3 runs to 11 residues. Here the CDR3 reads CASSFAGEQYF. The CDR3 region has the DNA TGTGCCAGCAGTTTTGCGGGGGAGCAGTACTTC.

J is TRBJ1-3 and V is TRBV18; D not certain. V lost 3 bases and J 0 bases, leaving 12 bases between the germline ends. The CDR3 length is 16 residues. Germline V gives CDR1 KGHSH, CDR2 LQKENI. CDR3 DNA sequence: TGTGCCAGCTCACCCTATTCCGATGCCTCTGGAAACACCATATATTTT. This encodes CASSPYSDASGNTIYF. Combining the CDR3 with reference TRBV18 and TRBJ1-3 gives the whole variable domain NAGVMQNPRHLVRRRGQEARLRCSPMKGHSHVYWYRQLPEEGLKFMVYLQKENIIDESGMPKERFSAEFPKEGPSILRIQQVVRGDSAAYFCASSPYSDASGNTIYFGEGSWLTVV.

The chain's CDR3 is CATSQFGQVYNEQFF. In DNA, the CDR3 is TGTGCCACCAGTCAATTCGGACAGGTTTACAATGAGCAGTTCTTC. The V call is TRBV24-1, the J call TRBJ2-1; 7 bases are shared with TRBD1. J lost 4 bases, V lost 6 bases, and 8 bases had no gene match. The germline V gene encodes CDR1 KGHDR and CDR2 SFDVKD. The CDR3 runs 15 residues.

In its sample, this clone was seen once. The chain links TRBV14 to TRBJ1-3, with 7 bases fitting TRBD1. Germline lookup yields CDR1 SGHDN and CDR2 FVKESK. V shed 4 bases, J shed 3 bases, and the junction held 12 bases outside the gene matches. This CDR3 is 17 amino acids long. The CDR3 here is CASSRGGFRDSGNTIYF. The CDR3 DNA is TGTGCCAGCAGCCGAGGGGGGTTCCGGGACAGTGGAAACACCATATATTTT.

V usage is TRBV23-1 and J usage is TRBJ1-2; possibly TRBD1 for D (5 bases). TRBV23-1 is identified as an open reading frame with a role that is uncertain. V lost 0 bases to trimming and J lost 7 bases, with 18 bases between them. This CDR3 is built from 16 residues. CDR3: CASSQSGQRALFGYTF. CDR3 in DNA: TGCGCCAGCAGTCAATCGGGGCAGCGCGCTTTGTTTGGCTACACCTTC.

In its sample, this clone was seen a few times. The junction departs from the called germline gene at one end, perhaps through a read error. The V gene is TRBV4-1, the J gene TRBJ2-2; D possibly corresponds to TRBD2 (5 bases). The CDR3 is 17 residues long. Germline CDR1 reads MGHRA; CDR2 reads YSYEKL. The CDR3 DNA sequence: TGCGCCAGCAGCCAAGGGACCGGGGAACCGAACTCCGGGGAGCTGTTTTTT. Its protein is CASSQGTGEPNSGELFF.

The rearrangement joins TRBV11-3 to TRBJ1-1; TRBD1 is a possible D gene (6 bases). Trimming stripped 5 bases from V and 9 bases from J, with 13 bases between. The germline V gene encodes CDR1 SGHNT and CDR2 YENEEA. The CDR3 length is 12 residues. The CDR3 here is CASSAGGHQAFF. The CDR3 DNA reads TGTGCCAGCAGCGCCGGGGGGCATCAAGCTTTCTTT.

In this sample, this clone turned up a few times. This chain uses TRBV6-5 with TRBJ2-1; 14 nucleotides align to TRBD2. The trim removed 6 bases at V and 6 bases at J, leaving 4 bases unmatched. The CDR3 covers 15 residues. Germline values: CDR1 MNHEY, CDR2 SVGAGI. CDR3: CASSETSGRANEQFF. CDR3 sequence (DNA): TGTGCCAGCAGCGAGACTAGCGGGAGGGCCAATGAGCAGTTCTTC.

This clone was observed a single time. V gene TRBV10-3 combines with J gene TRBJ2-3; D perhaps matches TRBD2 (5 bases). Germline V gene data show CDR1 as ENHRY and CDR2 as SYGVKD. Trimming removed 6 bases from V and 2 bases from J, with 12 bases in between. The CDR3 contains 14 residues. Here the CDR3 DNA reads TGTGCCATCAGCGAAGGACTTAACACAGATACGCAGTATTTT. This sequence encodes CAISEGLNTDTQYF.

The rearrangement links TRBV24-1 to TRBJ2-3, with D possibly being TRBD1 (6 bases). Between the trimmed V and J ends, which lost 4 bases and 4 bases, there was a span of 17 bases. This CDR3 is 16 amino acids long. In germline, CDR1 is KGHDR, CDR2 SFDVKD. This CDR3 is CATSDPQGRRPDTQYF. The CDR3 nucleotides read TGTGCCACCAGTGACCCACAGGGCCGCCGGCCAGATACGCAGTATTTT.